This is a list of T cell receptor beta chains from one sample in a study of T cell responses to AZD1222 COVID-19 vaccine. Using immunoSEQ multiplex PCR, the repertoire was profiled, and TCRdb retains in-frame clones only, with some absent. The sample yields roughly 180,000 clones, 88% seen once. The starting material was peripheral blood, obtained on day 0 of AZD1222 vaccination. These receptors were obtained from an adult in good health. CDR3s include the opening cysteine and the closing phenylalanine or tryptophan. The D gene is left open where the match is weak. The size field is filled for only some rows; it gives once, few, many or a size class.

>NA|NA|TRBJ1-6|TRBV4-3
TGCGCCAGCAGCCAAGACAGTGATTCACCCCTCCACTTT
CASSQDSDSPLHF
>TRBD1|NA|TRBJ1-2|TRBV5-5
TGTGCCAGCAGCCCCACCGGACAGGACCCTTATGGCTACACCTTC
CASSPTGQDPYGYTF
>TRBD2|NA|TRBJ2-2|TRBV28
TGTGCCAGCTCGGGTCGGGAGGGCCATGGCACCGGGGAGCTGTTTTTT
CASSGREGHGTGELFF
>TRBD1|NA|TRBJ1-1|TRBV7-3
TGTGCCAGCAGCCCTACAGGGGGCTTGGGGAACACTGAAGCTTTCTTT
CASSPTGGLGNTEAFF
>NA|once|TRBJ2-5|TRBV4-1
TGCGCCAGCAGCCAAGTACACCAGGGACCTCAAGAGACCCAGTACTTC
CASSQVHQGPQETQYF
>NA|NA|TRBJ2-1|TRBV19
TGTGCCAGTAGGGTCGCCGGGACCGAATACAATGAGCAGTTCTTC
CASRVAGTEYNEQFF
>TRBD1|NA|TRBJ1-2|TRBV28
TGTGCCAGCAGCGACAGGGGGAATCCTTATGGCTACACCTTC
CASSDRGNPYGYTF
>TRBD1|NA|TRBJ1-4|TRBV28
TGTGCCAGCAGTTTATATGTGGACAGGGTTACTAATGAAAAACTGTTTTTT
CASSLYVDRVTNEKLFF
>NA|NA|TRBJ2-5|TRBV6-5
TGTGCCAGCAGTCCCAATATTGGCGGGGAAGAGACCCAGTACTTC
CASSPNIGGEETQYF
>TRBD1|NA|TRBJ1-2|TRBV6-5
TGTGCCAGCAGTCAGAGACAGGGGGCTAACTATGGCTACACCTTC
CASSQRQGANYGYTF
>NA|NA|TRBJ1-1|TRBV19
TGTGCCAGTAGTATGAGGCCCGGGAGTGAAGCTTTCTTT
CASSMRPGSEAFF
>TRBD1|NA|TRBJ1-1|TRBV10-1
TGCGCCAGCAGTGACCCAGGGGGCCGGGAAGCTTTCTTT
CASSDPGGREAFF
>NA|NA|TRBJ2-5|TRBV5-4
TGTGCCAGCAGCTGGGGGTTCGCGGTCCCCGGGGAGACCCAGTACTTC
CASSWGFAVPGETQYF
>NA|NA|TRBJ1-5|TRBV19
TGTGCCAGTAGTCTGCTGAGTAGCAATCAGCCCCAGCATTTT
CASSLLSSNQPQHF
>NA|NA|TRBJ1-6|TRBV15
TGTGCCACCAGCAGAGATCCGGGATCACCCCTCCACTTT
CATSRDPGSPLHF
>TRBD1|NA|TRBJ1-3|TRBV4-2
TGTGCCAGCAGCCGTGACAGGGATACATACTCTGGAAACACCATATATTTT
CASSRDRDTYSGNTIYF
>NA|NA|TRBJ1-2|TRBV30
TGTGCCTGGACCCTCCCTTATAAGGACTATGGCTACACCTTC
CAWTLPYKDYGYTF
>NA|once|TRBJ1-1|TRBV30
TGTGCCTGGAGCGGGGACCGGGGGGCTTTCTTT
CAWSGDRGAFF
>NA|NA|TRBJ2-7|TRBV19
TGTGCCAGTAGTATAGGCCTTCGGGGGATACACGAGCAGTACTTC
CASSIGLRGIHEQYF
>NA|few|TRBJ1-2|TRBV2
TGTGCCAGCATTCTCTTGACAGCTGTTGGCGGCTACACCTTC
CASILLTAVGGYTF
>TRBD2|NA|TRBJ2-5|TRBV28
TGTGCCAGCAGTCCGGGGGGGGTAGAGACCCAGTACTTC
CASSPGGVETQYF
>NA|NA|TRBJ2-2|TRBV12-3/TRBV12-4
TGTGCCAGCATTCCCGGGAACACCGGGGAGCTGTTTTTT
CASIPGNTGELFF
>TRBD1|once|TRBJ1-2|TRBV10-3
TGTGCCATCAGGGCCCCTGGGACAGCTCGCCCTAACTATGGCTACACCTTC
CAIRAPGTARPNYGYTF
>NA|once|TRBJ2-5|TRBV15
TGTGCCACCAGCAGGGGGCATCCGGGACAAGGCCGAGAGACCCAGTACTTC
CATSRGHPGQGRETQYF
>TRBD1|NA|TRBJ1-1|TRBV5-8
TGTGCCAGCAGGCATCGCAGGGGGCAGAAAACTGAAGCTTTCTTT
CASRHRRGQKTEAFF
>NA|NA|TRBJ1-1|TRBV14
TGTGCCAGCAGCCAAGATGGGATGGGGGTGTGGGGCCTGAACACTGAAGCTTTCTTT
CASSQDGMGVWGLNTEAFF
>NA|once|TRBJ1-5|TRBV19
TGTGCCAGTTCCCATCAGGTTGCCAATCAGCCCCAGCATTTT
CASSHQVANQPQHF
>TRBD1|NA|TRBJ2-1|TRBV2
TGTGCCAGCAGTGAAAGGACAGGTTACAATGAGCAGTTCTTC
CASSERTGYNEQFF
>TRBD2|NA|TRBJ2-7|TRBV5-4
TGTGCCAGCAGCTTCGGGACTAACAACTACGAGCAGTACTTC
CASSFGTNNYEQYF
>TRBD2|once|TRBJ2-7|TRBV14
TGTGCCAGCAGCCATATAGCGGGGTCCTACGAGCAGTACTTC
CASSHIAGSYEQYF
>TRBD1|NA|TRBJ1-5|TRBV28
TGTGCCAGCAGTTCCACCGGGACAGGGGGCAATCAGCCCCAGCATTTT
CASSSTGTGGNQPQHF
>NA|NA|TRBJ1-1|TRBV5-6
TGTGCCAGCAGCTTCCCAGGAGGTGGGAACACTGAAGCTTTCTTT
CASSFPGGGNTEAFF
>NA|NA|TRBJ2-1|TRBV7-3
TGTGCCAGCAGCTTAAAGCCCTTATCTGATGAGCAGTTCTTC
CASSLKPLSDEQFF
>NA|NA|TRBJ1-1|TRBV21-1
TGTGCCAGCAGCGGGTCTGAGAACACTGAAGCTTTCTTT
CASSGSENTEAFF
>TRBD1|once|TRBJ2-2|TRBV9
TGTGCCAGCAGCGTAGTTGGGACAGGGAGAGCCGGGGAGCTGTTTTTT
CASSVVGTGRAGELFF
>NA|NA|TRBJ1-2|TRBV7-9
TGTGCCAGCAGCCCCGGGACGGCCGGGGATTACTATGGCTACACCTTC
CASSPGTAGDYYGYTF
>TRBD1|NA|TRBJ2-2|TRBV6-5
TGTGCCAGCCAAAAGACAGGGTACACCGGGGAGCTGTTTTTT
CASQKTGYTGELFF
>NA|NA|TRBJ1-2|TRBV5-1
TGCGCCAGCAGGGGAGGCGAAGCTTACTATGGCTACACCTTC
CASRGGEAYYGYTF
>NA|NA|TRBJ1-2|TRBV7-8
TGTGCCAGCAGCTTAGAGGGGGTATATGGCTACACCTTC
CASSLEGVYGYTF
>TRBD2|NA|TRBJ2-5|TRBV7-6
TGTGCCAGCAGCTTGGGTCGACTGACGGGGGGTCAAGAGACCCAGTACTTC
CASSLGRLTGGQETQYF
>NA|NA|TRBJ2-7|TRBV3-1/TRBV3-2
TGTGCCAGCAGCCTGGACACTTTCCCCTACGAGCAGTACTTC
CASSLDTFPYEQYF
>NA|few|TRBJ1-2|TRBV10-2
TGCGCCAGCAGTGAGCTTGCGGGGCGAGACTATGGCTACACCTTC
CASSELAGRDYGYTF
>TRBD1|NA|TRBJ1-2|TRBV15
TGTGCCACCAGCAGGGGACAGGGAGATGGCTACACCTTC
CATSRGQGDGYTF
>NA|NA|TRBJ1-2|TRBV5-4
TGTGCCAGCAGCTTGGACGGGGAAGATGGCTACACCTTC
CASSLDGEDGYTF
>NA|NA|TRBJ2-1|TRBV9
TGTGCCAGCAGCGTAGATCAGCCTCACTATCATAATGAGCAGTTCTTC
CASSVDQPHYHNEQFF
>TRBD2|once|TRBJ2-1|TRBV28
TGTGCCAGCAGTTCCCTGTTAGCGGGCTCCTACAATGAGCAGTTCTTC
CASSSLLAGSYNEQFF
>NA|NA|TRBJ2-1|TRBV12-3/TRBV12-4
TGTGCCAGCACCCTGGACGGTTACAATGAGCAGTTCTTC
CASTLDGYNEQFF
>TRBD1|NA|TRBJ1-5|TRBV7-9
TGTGCCAGCAGCTTGGAGGGGGCAGGACAGCCCCAGCATTTT
CASSLEGAGQPQHF
>NA|once|TRBJ1-2|TRBV30
TGTGCCTGGAGCTTAGAGGGTGGCTACACCTTC
CAWSLEGGYTF
>TRBD2|NA|TRBJ2-7|TRBV18
TGTGCCAGCTCACCCCGACCGGGACTAGCGGGACCCTACGAGCAGTACTTC
CASSPRPGLAGPYEQYF
>NA|NA|TRBJ2-5|TRBV21-1
TGTGCCAGCAGCAAATACGTGTCTAGCGACAGCTTAAGGGAGACCCAGTACTTC
CASSKYVSSDSLRETQYF
>NA|NA|TRBJ1-1|TRBV20-1
TGCAGTGCTAGTTATCCCACAGCGAACACTGAAGCTTTCTTT
CSASYPTANTEAFF
>NA|many|TRBJ1-2|TRBV6-5
TGTGCCAGCAGTTTAGGGCCCTTCCGGGTTGGCTACACCTTC
CASSLGPFRVGYTF